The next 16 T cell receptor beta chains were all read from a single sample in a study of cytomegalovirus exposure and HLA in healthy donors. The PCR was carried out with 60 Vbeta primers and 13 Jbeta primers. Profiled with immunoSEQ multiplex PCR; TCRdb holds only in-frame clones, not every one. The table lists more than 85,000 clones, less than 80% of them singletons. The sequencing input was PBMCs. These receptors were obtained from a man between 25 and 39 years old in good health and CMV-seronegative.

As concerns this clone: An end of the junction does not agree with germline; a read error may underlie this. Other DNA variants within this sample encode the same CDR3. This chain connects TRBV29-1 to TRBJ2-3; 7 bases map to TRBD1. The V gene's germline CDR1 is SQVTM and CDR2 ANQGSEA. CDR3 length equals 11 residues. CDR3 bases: TGCAGCGGACAGGGCACAGACACGCAGTATTTT. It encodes CSGQGTDTQYF.

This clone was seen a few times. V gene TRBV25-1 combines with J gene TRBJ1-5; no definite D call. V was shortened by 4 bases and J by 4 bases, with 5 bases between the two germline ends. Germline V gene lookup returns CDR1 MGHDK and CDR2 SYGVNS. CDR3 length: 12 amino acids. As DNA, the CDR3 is TGTGCCAGCAGTGCCGGGAATCAGCCCCAGCATTTT. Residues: CASSAGNQPQHF.

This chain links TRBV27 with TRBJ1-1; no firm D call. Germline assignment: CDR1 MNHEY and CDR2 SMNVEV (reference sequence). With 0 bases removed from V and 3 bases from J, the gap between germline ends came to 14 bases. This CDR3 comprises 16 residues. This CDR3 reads CASSLSNSRGYTEAFF. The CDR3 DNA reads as TGTGCCAGCAGTTTATCAAATTCTCGAGGGTACACTGAAGCTTTCTTT.

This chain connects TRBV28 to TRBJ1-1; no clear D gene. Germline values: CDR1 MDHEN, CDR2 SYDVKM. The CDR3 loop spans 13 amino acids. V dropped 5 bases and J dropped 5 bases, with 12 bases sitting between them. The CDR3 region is CASSVPGETEAFF. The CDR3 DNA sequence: TGTGCCAGCAGTGTTCCCGGGGAGACTGAAGCTTTCTTT.

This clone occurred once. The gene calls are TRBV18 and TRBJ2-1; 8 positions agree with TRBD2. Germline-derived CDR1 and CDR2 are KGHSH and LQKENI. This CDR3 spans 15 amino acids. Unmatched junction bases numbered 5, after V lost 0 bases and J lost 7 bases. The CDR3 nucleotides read TGTGCCAGCTCACCACCGGGGGGCGGGAGGAATGAGCAGTTCTTC. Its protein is CASSPPGGGRNEQFF.

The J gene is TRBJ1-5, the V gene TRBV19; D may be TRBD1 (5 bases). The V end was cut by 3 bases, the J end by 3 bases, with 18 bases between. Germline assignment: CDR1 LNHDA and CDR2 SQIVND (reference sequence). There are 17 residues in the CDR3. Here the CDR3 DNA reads TGTGCCAGTAGTATGGAACTCGTGACAGTCTACAATCAGCCCCAGCATTTT. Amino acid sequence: CASSMELVTVYNQPQHF.

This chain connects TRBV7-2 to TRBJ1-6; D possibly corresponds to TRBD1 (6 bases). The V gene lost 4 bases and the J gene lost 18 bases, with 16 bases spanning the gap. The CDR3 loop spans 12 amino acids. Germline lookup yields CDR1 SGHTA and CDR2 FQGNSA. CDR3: CASSSRGGVYHF. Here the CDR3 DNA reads TGTGCCAGCAGCTCCCGAGGGGGGGTATACCACTTT.

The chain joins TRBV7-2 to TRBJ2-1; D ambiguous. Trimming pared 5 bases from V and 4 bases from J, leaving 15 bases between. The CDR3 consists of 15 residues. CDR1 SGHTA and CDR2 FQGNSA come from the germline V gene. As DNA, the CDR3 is TGTGCCAGCAGCCCCGATCGCGCGGCTTACAATGAGCAGTTCTTC. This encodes CASSPDRAAYNEQFF.

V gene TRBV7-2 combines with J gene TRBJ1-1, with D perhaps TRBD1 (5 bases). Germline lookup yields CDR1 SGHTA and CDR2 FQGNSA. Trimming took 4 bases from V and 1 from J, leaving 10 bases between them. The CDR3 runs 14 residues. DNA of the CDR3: TGTGCCAGCAGCTCCCGACAGACGAACACTGAAGCTTTCTTT. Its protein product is CASSSRQTNTEAFF.

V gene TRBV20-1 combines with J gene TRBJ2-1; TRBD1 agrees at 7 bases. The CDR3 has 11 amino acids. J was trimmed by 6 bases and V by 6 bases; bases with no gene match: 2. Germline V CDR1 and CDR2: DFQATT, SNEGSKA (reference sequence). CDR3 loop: CSAGQSNEQFF. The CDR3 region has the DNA TGCAGTGCGGGACAGAGCAATGAGCAGTTCTTC.

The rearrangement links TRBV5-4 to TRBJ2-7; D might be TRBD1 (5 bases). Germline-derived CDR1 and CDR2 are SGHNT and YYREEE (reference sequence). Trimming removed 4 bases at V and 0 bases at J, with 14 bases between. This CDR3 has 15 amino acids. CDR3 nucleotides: TGTGCCAGCAGCCCCCGCGCAGGGAACTCCTACGAGCAGTACTTC. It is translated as CASSPRAGNSYEQYF.

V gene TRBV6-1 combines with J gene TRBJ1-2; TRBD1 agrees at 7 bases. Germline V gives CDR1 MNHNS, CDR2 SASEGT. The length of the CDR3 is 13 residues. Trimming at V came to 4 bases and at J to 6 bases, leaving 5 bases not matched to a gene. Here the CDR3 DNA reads TGTGCCAGCAGTGTGGACAGGCTTGATGGCTACACCTTC. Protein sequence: CASSVDRLDGYTF.

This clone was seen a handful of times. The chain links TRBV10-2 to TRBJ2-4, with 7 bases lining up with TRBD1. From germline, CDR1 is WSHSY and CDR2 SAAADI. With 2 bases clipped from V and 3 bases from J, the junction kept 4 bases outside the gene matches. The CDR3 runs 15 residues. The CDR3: CASSEVPGGKNIQYF. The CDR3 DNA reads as TGCGCCAGCAGTGAGGTCCCAGGGGGCAAAAACATTCAGTACTTC.

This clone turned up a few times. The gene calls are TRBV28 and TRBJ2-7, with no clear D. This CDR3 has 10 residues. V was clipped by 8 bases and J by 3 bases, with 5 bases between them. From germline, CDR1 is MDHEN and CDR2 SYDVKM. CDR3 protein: CASLLYEQYF. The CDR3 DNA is TGTGCCAGCCTTCTCTACGAGCAGTACTTC.

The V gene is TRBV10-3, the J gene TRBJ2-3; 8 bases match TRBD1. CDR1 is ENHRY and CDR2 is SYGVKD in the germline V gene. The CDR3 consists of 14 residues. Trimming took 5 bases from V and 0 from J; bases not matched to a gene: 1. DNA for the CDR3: TGTGCCATCAGTCGGGACAGGAGCACAGATACGCAGTATTTT. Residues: CAISRDRSTDTQYF.

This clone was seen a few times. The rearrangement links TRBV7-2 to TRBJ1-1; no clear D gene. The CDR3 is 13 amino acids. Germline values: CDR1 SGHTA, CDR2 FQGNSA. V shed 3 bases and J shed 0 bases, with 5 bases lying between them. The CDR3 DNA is TGTGCCAGCAGCTTTAGTTTGAACACTGAAGCTTTCTTT. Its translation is CASSFSLNTEAFF.